This T cell receptor (beta chain) stems from a study of T-cell reconstitution after alpha-beta-depleted transplantation in children. The CDR3 contains 14 residues. V was pared by 1 base and J by 1 base, with 8 bases between. CDR1 and CDR2 (germline): SGHRS, YFSETQ. This sample's TCRbeta library carried unique molecular identifier barcodes. One entry per CDR3 protein results from TCRdb running MiXCR on the PCR reads. The sample shows just under 550,000 distinct CDR3 sequences, about 17% of them seen only once. The V call is TRBV5-1, the J call TRBJ1-1; no clear D. The receptor was isolated from a human donor who donated a stem cell graft to a child with acute lymphoblastic leukemia. The specimen was PBMCs from the stem cell graft donor, collected from the stem cell graft. CDR3 residues: CASSLLGENTEAFF. CDR3 coding DNA: TGCGCCAGCAGCTTGTTAGGTGAGAACACTGAAGCTTTCTTT.